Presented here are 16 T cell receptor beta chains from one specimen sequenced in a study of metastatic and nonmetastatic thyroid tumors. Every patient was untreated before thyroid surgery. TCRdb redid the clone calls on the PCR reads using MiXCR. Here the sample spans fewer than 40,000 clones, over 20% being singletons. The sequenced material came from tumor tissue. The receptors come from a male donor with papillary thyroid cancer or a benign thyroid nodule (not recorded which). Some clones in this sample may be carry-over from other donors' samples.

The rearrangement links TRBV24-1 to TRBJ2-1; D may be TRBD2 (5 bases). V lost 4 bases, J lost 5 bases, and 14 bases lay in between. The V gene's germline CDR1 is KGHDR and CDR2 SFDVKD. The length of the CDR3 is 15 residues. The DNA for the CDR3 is TGTGCCACCAGTGACGTCTGGACTGGGAACAATGAGCAGTTCTTC. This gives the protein CATSDVWTGNNEQFF.

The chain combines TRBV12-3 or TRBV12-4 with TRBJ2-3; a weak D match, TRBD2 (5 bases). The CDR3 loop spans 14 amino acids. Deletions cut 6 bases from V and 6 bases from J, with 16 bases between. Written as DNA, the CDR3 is TGTGCCAGCAGCCAAAAGAGCGGAGCCGATACGCAGTATTTT. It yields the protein CASSQKSGADTQYF.

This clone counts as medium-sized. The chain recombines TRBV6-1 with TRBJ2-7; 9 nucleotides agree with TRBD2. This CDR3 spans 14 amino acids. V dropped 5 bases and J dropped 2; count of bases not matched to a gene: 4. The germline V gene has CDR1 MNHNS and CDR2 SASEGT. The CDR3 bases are TGTGCCAGCAGTATAGCGGGAGTACCCTACGAGCAGTACTTC. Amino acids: CASSIAGVPYEQYF.

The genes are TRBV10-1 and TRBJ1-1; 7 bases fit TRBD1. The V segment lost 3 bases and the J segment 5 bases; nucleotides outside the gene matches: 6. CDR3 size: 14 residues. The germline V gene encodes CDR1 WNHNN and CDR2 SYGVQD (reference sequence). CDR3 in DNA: TGCGCCAGCAGTGACGCCTCAGGGGGGACTGAAGCTTTCTTT. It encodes CASSDASGGTEAFF.

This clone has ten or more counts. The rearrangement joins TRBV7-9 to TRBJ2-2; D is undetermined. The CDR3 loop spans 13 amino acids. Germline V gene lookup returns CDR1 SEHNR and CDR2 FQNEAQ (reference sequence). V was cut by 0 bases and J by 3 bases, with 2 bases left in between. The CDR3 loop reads CASSLADTGELFF. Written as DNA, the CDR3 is TGTGCCAGCAGCTTAGCCGACACCGGGGAGCTGTTTTTT. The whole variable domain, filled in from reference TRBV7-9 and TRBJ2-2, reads DTGVSQNPRHKITKRGQNVTFRCDPISEHNRLYWYRQTLGQGPEFLTYFQNEAQLEKSRLLSDRFSAERPKGSFSTLEIQRTEQGDSAMYLCASSLADTGELFFGEGSRLTVL.

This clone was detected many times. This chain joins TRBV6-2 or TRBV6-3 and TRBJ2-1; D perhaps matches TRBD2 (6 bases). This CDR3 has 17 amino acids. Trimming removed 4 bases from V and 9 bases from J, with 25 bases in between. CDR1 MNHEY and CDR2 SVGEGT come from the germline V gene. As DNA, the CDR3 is TGTGCCAGCAGTTCCTCTCCCTACGGGGGAGATCTCACTGAGCAGTTCTTC. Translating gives CASSSSPYGGDLTEQFF.

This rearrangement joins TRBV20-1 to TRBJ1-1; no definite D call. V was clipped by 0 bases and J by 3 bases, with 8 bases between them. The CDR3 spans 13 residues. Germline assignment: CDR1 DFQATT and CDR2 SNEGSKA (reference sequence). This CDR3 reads CSARDPDHTEAFF. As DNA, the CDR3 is TGCAGTGCTAGAGATCCAGATCACACTGAAGCTTTCTTT.

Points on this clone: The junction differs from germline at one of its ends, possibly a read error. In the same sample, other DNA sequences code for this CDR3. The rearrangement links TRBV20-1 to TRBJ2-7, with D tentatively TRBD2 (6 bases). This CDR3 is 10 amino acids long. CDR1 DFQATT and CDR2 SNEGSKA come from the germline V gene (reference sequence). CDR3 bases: TGCAGCGCTAGCGCTCGAGAGCAGTACTTC. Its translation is CSASAREQYF.

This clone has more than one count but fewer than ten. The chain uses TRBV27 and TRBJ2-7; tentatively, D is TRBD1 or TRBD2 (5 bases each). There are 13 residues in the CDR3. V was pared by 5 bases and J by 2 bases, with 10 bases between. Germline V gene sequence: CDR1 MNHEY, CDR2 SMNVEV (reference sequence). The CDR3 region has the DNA TGTGCCAGCAGTCGGGACCGGACCTACGAGCAGTACTTC. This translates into CASSRDRTYEQYF.

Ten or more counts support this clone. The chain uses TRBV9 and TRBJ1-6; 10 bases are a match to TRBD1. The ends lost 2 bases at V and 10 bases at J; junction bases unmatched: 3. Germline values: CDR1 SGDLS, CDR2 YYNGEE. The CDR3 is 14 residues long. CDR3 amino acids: CASSVGTGDSPLHF. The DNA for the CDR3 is TGTGCCAGCAGCGTCGGGACAGGGGACTCACCCCTCCACTTT.

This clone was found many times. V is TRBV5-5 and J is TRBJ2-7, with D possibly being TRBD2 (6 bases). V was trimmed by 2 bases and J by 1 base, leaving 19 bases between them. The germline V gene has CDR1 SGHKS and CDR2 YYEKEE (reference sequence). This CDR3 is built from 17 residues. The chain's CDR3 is CASSFKLEGTRSYEQYF. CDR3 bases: TGTGCCAGCAGCTTCAAGTTGGAGGGTACGAGATCCTACGAGCAGTACTTC.

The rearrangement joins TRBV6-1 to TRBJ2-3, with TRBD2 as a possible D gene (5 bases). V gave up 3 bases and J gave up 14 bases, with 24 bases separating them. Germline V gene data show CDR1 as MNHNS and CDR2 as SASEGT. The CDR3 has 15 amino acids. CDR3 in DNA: TGTGCCAGCAGTGAGAGCAGGTCCTCCCGGGATAAGCGGTATTTT. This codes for CASSESRSSRDKRYF.

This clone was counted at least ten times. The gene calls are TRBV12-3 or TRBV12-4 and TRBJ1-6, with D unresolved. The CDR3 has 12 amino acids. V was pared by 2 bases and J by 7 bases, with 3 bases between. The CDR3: CASSLLNSPLHF. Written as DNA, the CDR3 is TGTGCCAGCAGTTTATTAAATTCACCCCTCCACTTT.

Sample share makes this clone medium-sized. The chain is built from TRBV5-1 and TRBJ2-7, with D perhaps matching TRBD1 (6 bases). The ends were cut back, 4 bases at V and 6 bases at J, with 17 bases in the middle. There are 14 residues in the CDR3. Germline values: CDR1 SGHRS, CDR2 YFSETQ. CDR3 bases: TGCGCCAGCAGCCGCGCAGGGGTGGGGTCCGAGCAGTACTTC. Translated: CASSRAGVGSEQYF.

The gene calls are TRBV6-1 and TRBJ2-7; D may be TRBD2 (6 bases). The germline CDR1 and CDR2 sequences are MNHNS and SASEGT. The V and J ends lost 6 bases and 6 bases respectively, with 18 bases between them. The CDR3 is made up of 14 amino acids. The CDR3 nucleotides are TGTGCCAGCAGCGAACTTAACGGGGGATCCGAGCAGTACTTC. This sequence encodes CASSELNGGSEQYF.

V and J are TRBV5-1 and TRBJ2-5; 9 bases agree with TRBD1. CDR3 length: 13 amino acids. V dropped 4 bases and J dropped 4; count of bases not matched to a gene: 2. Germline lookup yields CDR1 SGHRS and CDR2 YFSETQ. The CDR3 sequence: CASSPGQGETQYF. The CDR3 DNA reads TGCGCCAGCAGCCCGGGACAGGGAGAGACCCAGTACTTC.